This TCR beta chain was sequenced for a study of T cells in Graves' hyperthyroidism and ophthalmopathy. Germline lookup yields CDR1 SGHRS and CDR2 YFSETQ. This CDR3 spans 18 amino acids. V was clipped by 4 bases and J by 2 bases; unmatched bases: 7. Among the patients, aged 18 to 65, hyperthyroidism was newly diagnosed and had lasted under 2 months. RNA transcripts served as the template for amplifying TCR beta CDR3 regions. HTBI primers drove first-round RT-PCR of the TCR CDR3. TCRdb reanalysed the multiplex PCR reads using MiXCR and keeps one entry per CDR3 protein. The data hold approximately 530,000 distinct CDR3 sequences, with 16% observed a single time.

The TCR was taken from a woman between 18 and 30 years old with Graves' hyperthyroidism. The sequenced material came from blood. The rearrangement joins TRBV5-1 to TRBJ2-1; 15 nucleotides agree with TRBD2. CDR3 bases: TGCGCCAGCAGCCCGGGACTAGCGGGAGGTTTCGCCTACAATGAGCAGTTCTTC. It encodes CASSPGLAGGFAYNEQFF.